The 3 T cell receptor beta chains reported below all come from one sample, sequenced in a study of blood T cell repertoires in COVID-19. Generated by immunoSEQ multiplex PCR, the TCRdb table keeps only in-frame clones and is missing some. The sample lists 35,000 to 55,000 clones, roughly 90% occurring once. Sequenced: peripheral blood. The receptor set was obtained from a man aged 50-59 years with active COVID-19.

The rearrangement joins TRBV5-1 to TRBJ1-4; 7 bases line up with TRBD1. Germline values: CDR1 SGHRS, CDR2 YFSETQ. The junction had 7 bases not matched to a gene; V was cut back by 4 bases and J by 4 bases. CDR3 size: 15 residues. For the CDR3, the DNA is TGCGCCAGCAGCACCAAGACAGGGTATAATGAAAAACTGTTTTTT. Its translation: CASSTKTGYNEKLFF. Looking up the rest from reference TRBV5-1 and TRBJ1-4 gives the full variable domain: KAGVTQTPRYLIKTRGQQVTLSCSPISGHRSVSWYQQTPGQGLQFLFEYFSETQRNKGNFPGRFSGRQFSNSRSEMNVSTLELGDSALYLCASSTKTGYNEKLFFGSGTQLSVL.

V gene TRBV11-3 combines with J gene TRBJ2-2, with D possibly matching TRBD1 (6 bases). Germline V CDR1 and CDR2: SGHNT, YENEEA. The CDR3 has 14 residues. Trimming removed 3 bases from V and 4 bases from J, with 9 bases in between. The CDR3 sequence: CASSLYRVTGELFF. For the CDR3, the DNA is TGTGCCAGCAGCTTGTACAGGGTCACCGGGGAGCTGTTTTTT.

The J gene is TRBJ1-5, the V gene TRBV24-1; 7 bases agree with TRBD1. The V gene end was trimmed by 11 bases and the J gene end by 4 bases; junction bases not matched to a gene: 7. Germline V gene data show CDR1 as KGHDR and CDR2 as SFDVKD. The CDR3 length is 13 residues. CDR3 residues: CASRDSINQPQHF. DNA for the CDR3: TGTGCCAGCCGGGACAGCATAAATCAGCCCCAGCATTTT.